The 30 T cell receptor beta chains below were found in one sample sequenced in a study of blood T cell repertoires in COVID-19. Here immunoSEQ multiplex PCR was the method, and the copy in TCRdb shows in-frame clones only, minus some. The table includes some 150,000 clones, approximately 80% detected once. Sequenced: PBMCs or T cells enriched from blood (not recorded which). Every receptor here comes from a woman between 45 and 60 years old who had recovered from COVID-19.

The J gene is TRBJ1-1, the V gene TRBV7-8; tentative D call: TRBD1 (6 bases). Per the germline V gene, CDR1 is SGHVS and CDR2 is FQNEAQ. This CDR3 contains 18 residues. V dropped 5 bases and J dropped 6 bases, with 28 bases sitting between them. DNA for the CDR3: TGTGCCAGCAGCCCAGGGTGGGGCAGGGGAAGTTCTGGGGCTGAAGCTTTCTTT. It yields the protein CASSPGWGRGSSGAEAFF.

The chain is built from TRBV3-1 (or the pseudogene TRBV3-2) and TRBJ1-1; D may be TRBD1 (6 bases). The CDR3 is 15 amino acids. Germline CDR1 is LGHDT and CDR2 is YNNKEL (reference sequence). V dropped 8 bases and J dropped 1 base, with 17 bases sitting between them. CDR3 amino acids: CASSLAGQTNTEAFF. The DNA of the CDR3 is TGTGCCAGCTCCCTAGCCGGACAGACGAACACTGAAGCTTTCTTT.

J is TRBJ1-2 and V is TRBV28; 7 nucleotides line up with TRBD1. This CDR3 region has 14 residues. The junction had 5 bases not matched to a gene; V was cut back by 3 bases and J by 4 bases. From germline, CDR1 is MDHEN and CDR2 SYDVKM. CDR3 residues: CASSLETGTYGYTF. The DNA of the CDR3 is TGTGCCAGCAGTTTGGAGACAGGGACCTATGGCTACACCTTC.

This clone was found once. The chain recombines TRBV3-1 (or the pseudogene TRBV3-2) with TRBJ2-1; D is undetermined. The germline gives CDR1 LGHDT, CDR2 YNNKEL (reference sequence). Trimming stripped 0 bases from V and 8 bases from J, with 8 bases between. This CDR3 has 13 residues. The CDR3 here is CASSQDRGDEQFF. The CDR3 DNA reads TGTGCCAGCAGCCAAGACAGAGGAGATGAGCAGTTCTTC.

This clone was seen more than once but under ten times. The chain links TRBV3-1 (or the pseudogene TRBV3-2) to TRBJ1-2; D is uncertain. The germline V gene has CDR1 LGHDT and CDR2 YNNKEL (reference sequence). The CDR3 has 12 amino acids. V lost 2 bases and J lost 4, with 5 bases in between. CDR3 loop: CASSQSRYGYTF. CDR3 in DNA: TGTGCCAGCAGCCAATCCCGCTATGGCTACACCTTC.

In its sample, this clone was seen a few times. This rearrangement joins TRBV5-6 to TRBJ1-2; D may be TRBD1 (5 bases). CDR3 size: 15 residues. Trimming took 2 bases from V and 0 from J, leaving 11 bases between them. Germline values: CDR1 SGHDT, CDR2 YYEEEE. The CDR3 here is CASSLFQTANYGYTF. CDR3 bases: TGTGCCAGCAGCTTATTTCAGACAGCTAACTATGGCTACACCTTC.

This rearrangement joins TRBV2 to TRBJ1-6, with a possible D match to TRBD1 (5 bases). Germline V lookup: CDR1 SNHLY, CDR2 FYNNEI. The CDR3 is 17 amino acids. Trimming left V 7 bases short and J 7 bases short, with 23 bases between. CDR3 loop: CASTQSDTPESNSPLHF. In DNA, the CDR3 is TGTGCCAGCACTCAATCGGACACCCCAGAGTCCAATTCACCCCTCCACTTT.

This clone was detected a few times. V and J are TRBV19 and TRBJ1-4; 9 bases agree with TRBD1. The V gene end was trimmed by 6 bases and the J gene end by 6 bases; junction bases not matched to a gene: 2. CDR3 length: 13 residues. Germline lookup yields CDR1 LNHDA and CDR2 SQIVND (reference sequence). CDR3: CASRQGADEKLFF. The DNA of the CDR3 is TGTGCCAGTAGACAGGGGGCGGATGAAAAACTGTTTTTT.

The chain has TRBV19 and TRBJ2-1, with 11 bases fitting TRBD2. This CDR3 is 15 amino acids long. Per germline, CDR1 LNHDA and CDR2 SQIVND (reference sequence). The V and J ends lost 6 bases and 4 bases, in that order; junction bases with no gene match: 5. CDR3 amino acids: CASSLASGGYNEQFF. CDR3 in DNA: TGTGCCAGTAGCCTGGCTAGCGGGGGGTACAATGAGCAGTTCTTC. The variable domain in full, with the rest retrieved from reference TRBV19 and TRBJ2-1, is DGGITQSPKYLFRKEGQNVTLSCEQNLNHDAMYWYRQDPGQGLRLIYYSQIVNDFQKGDIAEGYSVSREKKESFPLTVTSAQKNPTAFYLCASSLASGGYNEQFFGPGTRLTVL.

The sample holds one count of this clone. CDR3: CASSDETGYGYTF. DNA for the CDR3: TGTGCCAGCAGTGATGAGACAGGCTATGGCTACACCTTC. The chain has TRBV6-1 and TRBJ1-2; D may be TRBD1 (6 bases). The germline V gene encodes CDR1 MNHNS and CDR2 SASEGT. This CDR3 spans 13 amino acids. V was shortened by 3 bases and J by 4 bases, with 9 bases between the two germline ends.

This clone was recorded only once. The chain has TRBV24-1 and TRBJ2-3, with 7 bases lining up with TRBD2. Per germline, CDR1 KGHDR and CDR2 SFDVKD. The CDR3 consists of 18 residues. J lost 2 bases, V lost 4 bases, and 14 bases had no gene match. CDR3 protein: CATSDDGRGQGYTDTQYF. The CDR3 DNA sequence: TGTGCCACCAGTGACGATGGGAGGGGCCAGGGCTACACAGATACGCAGTATTTT.

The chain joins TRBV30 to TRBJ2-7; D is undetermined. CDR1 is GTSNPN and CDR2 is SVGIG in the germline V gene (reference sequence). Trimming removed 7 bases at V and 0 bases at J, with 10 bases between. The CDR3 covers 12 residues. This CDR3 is CASATYSYEQYF. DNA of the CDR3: TGTGCCTCCGCGACTTACTCCTACGAGCAGTACTTC. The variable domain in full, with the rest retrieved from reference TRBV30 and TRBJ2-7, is SQTIHQWPATLVQPVGSPLSLECTVEGTSNPNLYWYRQAAGRGLQLLFYSVGIGQISSEVPQNLSASRPQDRQFILSSKKLLLSDSGFYLCASATYSYEQYFGPGTRLTVT.

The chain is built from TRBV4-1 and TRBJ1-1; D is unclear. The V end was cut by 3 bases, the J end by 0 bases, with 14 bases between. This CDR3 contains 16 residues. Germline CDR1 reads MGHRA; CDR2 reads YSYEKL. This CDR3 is CASSHRAGSLNTEAFF. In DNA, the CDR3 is TGCGCCAGCAGCCATCGCGCGGGTAGTTTGAACACTGAAGCTTTCTTT.

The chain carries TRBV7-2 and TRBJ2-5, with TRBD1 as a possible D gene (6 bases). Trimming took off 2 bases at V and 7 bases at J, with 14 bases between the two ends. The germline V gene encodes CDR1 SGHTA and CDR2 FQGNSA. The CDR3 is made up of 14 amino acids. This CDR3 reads CASSLWTDPGTQYF. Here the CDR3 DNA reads TGTGCCAGCAGCTTATGGACAGACCCGGGGACCCAGTACTTC.

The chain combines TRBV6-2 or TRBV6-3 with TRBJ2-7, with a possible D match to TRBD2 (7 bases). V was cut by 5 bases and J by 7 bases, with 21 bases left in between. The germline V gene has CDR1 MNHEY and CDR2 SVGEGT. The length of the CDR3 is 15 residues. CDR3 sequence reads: CASSLWAGAQREQYF. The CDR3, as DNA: TGTGCCAGCAGTCTATGGGCGGGGGCGCAAAGAGAGCAGTACTTC.

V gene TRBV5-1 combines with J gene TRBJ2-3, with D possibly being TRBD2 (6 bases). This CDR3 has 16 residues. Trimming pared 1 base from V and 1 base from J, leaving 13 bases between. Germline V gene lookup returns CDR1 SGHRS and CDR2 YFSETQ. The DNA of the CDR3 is TGCGCCAGCAGCTTGCCGGAGGGCATGGGCACAGATACGCAGTATTTT. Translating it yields CASSLPEGMGTDTQYF.

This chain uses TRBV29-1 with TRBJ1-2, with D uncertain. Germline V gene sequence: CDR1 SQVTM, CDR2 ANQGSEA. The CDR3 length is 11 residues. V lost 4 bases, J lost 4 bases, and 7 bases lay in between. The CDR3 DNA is TGCAGCGTTGGCGGAATCTATGGCTACACCTTC. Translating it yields CSVGGIYGYTF. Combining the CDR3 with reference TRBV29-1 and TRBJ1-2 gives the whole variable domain SAVISQKPSRDICQRGTSLTIQCQVDSQVTMMFWYRQQPGQSLTLIATANQGSEATYESGFVIDKFPISRPNLTFSTLTVSNMSPEDSSIYLCSVGGIYGYTFGSGTRLTVV.

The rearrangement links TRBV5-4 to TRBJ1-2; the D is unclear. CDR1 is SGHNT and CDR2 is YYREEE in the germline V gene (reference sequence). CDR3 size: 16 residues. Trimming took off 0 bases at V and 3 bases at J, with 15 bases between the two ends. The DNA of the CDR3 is TGTGCCAGCAGCTTGGACCCACAACAAGGAGACTATGGCTACACCTTC. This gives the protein CASSLDPQQGDYGYTF.

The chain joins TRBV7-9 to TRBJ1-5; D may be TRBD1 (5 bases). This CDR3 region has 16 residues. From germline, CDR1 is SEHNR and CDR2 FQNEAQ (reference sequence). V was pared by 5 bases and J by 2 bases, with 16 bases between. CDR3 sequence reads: CASSQGMGGGNQPQHF. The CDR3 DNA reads TGTGCCAGCAGCCAGGGTATGGGGGGAGGCAATCAGCCCCAGCATTTT.

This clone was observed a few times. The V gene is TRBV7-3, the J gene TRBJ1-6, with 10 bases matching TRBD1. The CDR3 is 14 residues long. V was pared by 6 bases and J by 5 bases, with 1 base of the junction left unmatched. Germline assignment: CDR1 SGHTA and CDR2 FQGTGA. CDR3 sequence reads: CASRGTGDNSPLHF. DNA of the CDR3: TGTGCCAGCAGAGGGACAGGGGATAATTCACCCCTCCACTTT.

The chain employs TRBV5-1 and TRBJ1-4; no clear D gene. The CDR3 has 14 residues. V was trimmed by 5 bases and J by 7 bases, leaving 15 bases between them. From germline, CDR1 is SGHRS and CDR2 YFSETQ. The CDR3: CASRDGAEGEKLFF. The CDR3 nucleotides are TGCGCCAGCAGGGATGGAGCGGAGGGTGAAAAACTGTTTTTT.

The chain's CDR3 is CASSPRTGEDGYTF. CDR3 coding DNA: TGTGCCAGCTCACCCCGGACAGGGGAGGATGGCTACACCTTC. The chain combines TRBV18 with TRBJ1-2; 9 nucleotides agree with TRBD1. The CDR3 totals 14 residues. Germline V lookup: CDR1 KGHSH, CDR2 LQKENI. Trimming took 3 bases from V and 6 from J; bases not matched to a gene: 5.

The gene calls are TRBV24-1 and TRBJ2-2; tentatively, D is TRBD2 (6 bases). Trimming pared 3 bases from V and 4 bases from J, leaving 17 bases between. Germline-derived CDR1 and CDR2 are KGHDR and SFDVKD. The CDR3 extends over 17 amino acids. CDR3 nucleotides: TGTGCCACCAGTGATCCCGCCGGAGGGGCGGGCACCGGGGAGCTGTTTTTT. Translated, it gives CATSDPAGGAGTGELFF.

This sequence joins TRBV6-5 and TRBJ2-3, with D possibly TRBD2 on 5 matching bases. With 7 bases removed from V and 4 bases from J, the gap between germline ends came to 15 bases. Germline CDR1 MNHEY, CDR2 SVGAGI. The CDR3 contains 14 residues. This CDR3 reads CASTPAGSSDTQYF. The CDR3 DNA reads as TGTGCCAGCACCCCGGCGGGTTCTTCAGATACGCAGTATTTT.

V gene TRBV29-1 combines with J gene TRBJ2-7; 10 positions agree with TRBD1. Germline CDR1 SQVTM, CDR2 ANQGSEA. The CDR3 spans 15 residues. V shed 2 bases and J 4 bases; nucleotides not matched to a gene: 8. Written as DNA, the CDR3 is TGCAGCGTTGAACCTCGGGGACAGGGGAGATACGAGCAGTACTTC. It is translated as CSVEPRGQGRYEQYF.

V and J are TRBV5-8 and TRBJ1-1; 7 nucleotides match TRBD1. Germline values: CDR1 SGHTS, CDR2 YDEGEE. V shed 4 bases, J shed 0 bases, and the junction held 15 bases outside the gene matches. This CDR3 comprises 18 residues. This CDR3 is CASSGRDRHKKLNTEAFF. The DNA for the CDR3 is TGTGCCAGCAGCGGGCGGGACAGACACAAAAAACTGAACACTGAAGCTTTCTTT.

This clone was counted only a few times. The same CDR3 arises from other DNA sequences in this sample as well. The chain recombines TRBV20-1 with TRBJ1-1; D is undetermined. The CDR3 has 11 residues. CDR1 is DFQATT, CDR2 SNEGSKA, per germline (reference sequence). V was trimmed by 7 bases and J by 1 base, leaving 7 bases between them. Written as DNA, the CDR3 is TGCAGTGGGGGAGAGAACACTGAAGCTTTCTTT. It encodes CSGGENTEAFF.

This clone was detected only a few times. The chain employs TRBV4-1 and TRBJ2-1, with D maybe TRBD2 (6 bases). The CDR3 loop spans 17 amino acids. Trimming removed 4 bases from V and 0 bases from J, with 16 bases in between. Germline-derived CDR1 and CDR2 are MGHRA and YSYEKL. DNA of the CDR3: TGCGCCAGCAGCCGGAGGGACTCCCCGAGCTCCTACAATGAGCAGTTCTTC. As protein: CASSRRDSPSSYNEQFF.

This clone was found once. The CDR3 coding sequence is TGTGCCAGCAGTAAGACAGGAAATGAAAAACTGTTTTTT. Amino acids: CASSKTGNEKLFF. The chain employs TRBV2 and TRBJ1-4; perhaps TRBD1 as D (6 bases). Germline CDR1 SNHLY, CDR2 FYNNEI. Trimming stripped 5 bases from V and 5 bases from J, with 9 bases between. This CDR3 region has 13 residues.

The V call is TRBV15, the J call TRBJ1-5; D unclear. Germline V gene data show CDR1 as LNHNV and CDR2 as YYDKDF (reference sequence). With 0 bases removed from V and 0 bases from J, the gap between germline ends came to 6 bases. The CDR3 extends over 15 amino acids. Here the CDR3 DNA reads TGTGCCACCAGCAGAGAAACAGCTAGCAATCAGCCCCAGCATTTT. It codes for CATSRETASNQPQHF.